The T cell receptor (beta chain) described here comes from a study of shared clonotypes between healthy human individuals. Recent acute infections and vaccinations were absent in the healthy HIV-negative adult donors. This clone appeared a few times. Its antigen is undetermined. At the deep level, the assay was run. TCRdb's table, derived via immunoSEQ multiplex PCR, lists solely in-frame clones and lacks some. The profile shows a few hundred thousand clones, roughly three quarters of them singletons. The V and J ends lost 0 bases and 6 bases respectively, with 10 bases between them. Germline CDR1 SGHRS, CDR2 YFSETQ. The CDR3 has 13 residues. The study's findings and limits: Donor clonotype sharing was expected to depend on sequencing depth. Limitation of the genetic and exposure-history diversity represented came from the few donors.

The TCR was taken from a middle-aged woman in good health. Some clones in this sample may be carry-over from other donors' samples. The rearrangement uses TRBV5-1 and TRBJ2-7; perhaps TRBD1 as D (5 bases). The sequencing sample was made of PBMCs. CDR3 sequence (DNA): TGCGCCAGCAGCTTGGCAGGGATTATCGAGCAGTACTTC. Protein product: CASSLAGIIEQYF.